This paragraph covers one T cell receptor (beta chain) sequence. Antigen: not known. The CDR3 covers 15 residues. Germline loops: CDR1 MGHRA, CDR2 YSYEKL. J gave up 4 bases and V 5 bases, and 10 bases lay outside the gene matches. Between 1 and 8 samples, pretreatment and on-treatment, were given by each patient. Clones were read by immunoSEQ multiplex PCR, and TCRdb kept only the in-frame ones, dropping some. Counted here are about 74,000 clones, around four fifths occurring once; the ten biggest clones make up 4.5% to 5.5%. These data belong to a study of PD-L1 blockade in urothelial cancer. Study background: Patients began atezolizumab, 1,200 mg intravenously every 3 weeks, in the mid-2010s. Study results and caveats: Durable benefit was linked to greater 3-week expansion of tumor-associated blood clones. In blood sampled pretreatment, TCR clonality below the median predicted better survival.

The chain links TRBV4-1 to TRBJ2-7; 8 nucleotides line up with TRBD1. The origin of this receptor is a man aged 70 or older with urothelial cancer. Sample: PBMCs, taken around atezolizumab (anti-PD-L1) treatment. The CDR3 coding sequence is TGCGCCAGCAGCTTAGACGGACAGGGTAGTTACGAGCAGTACTTC. As protein: CASSLDGQGSYEQYF.